Each of the 11 T cell receptor beta chains below was sequenced from the same sample in a study of identifying expanded T cells in peripheral blood. TCRdb's copy holds only in-frame clones and misses some; the assay was immunoSEQ multiplex PCR. The table has 90,000 or so clones, more than 70% seen once. Sample: blood. The receptors here all came from a person between 18 and 69 years old in good health.

V is TRBV27 and J is TRBJ2-5, with TRBD1 matching 10 bases. J gave up 7 bases and V 6 bases, and 17 bases lay outside the gene matches. The germline V gene has CDR1 MNHEY and CDR2 SMNVEV (reference sequence). This CDR3 is built from 17 residues. DNA of the CDR3: TGTGCCAGCAGCCTCCTAGGCAGACAGGGGGCGCATGGGACCCAGTACTTC. The encoded protein is CASSLLGRQGAHGTQYF.

In this sample, this clone turned up once. The chain combines TRBV6-5 with TRBJ1-1, with D tentatively TRBD1 (6 bases). From germline, CDR1 is MNHEY and CDR2 SVGAGI. V was trimmed by 5 bases and J by 5 bases, leaving 15 bases between them. This CDR3 contains 14 residues. This CDR3 reads CASSPYRVGTEAFF. DNA of the CDR3: TGTGCCAGCAGTCCTTACAGGGTGGGGACTGAAGCTTTCTTT.

This chain connects TRBV7-9 to TRBJ1-1, with 10 bases fitting TRBD1. Unmatched junction bases numbered 9, after V lost 3 bases and J lost 8 bases. Germline CDR1 and CDR2: SEHNR and FQNEAQ (reference sequence). The CDR3 length is 15 residues. CDR3 sequence reads: CASSFGTGAAREAFF. CDR3 DNA: TGTGCCAGCAGCTTCGGGACAGGGGCGGCCCGGGAAGCTTTCTTT.

This chain uses TRBV27 with TRBJ2-2; tentative D call: TRBD1 (5 bases). The CDR3 runs to 16 residues. Germline values: CDR1 MNHEY, CDR2 SMNVEV (reference sequence). The V end lost 2 bases, the J end lost 1 base, and 11 bases lay between the germline ends. The CDR3 here is CASSLSSGMNTGELFF. In DNA, the CDR3 is TGTGCCAGCAGTTTAAGTTCAGGGATGAACACCGGGGAGCTGTTTTTT.

The rearrangement joins TRBV7-2 to TRBJ2-5, with D perhaps TRBD2 (7 bases). Per the germline V gene, CDR1 is SGHTA and CDR2 is FQGNSA. Trimming cost V 5 bases and J 5 bases, with 24 bases left between them. This CDR3 region has 17 residues. CDR3 nucleotide sequence: TGTGCCAGCAGCACAGGCGCGGGGGCCTTGAAGGGGGAGACCCAGTACTTC. The encoded protein is CASSTGAGALKGETQYF. Full variable domain (missing parts from reference TRBV7-2 and TRBJ2-5): GAGVSQSPSNKVTEKGKDVELRCDPISGHTALYWYRQSLGQGLEFLIYFQGNSAPDKSGLPSDRFSAERTGGSVSTLTIQRTQQEDSAVYLCASSTGAGALKGETQYFGPGTRLLVL.

This chain links TRBV18 with TRBJ2-5, with D unresolved. The CDR3 is 16 amino acids. CDR1 and CDR2 (germline): KGHSH, LQKENI. With 6 bases removed from V and 1 base from J, the gap between germline ends came to 18 bases. CDR3 region: CASSPNGPTLQETQYF. The CDR3 DNA sequence: TGTGCCAGCTCCCCGAATGGGCCGACACTCCAAGAGACCCAGTACTTC.

The rearrangement uses TRBV18 and TRBJ1-6, with unresolved D. Trimming took off 3 bases at V and 3 bases at J, with 6 bases between the two ends. The CDR3 extends over 14 amino acids. CDR1 KGHSH and CDR2 LQKENI come from the germline V gene. The chain's CDR3 is CASSPAGYNSPLHF. As DNA, the CDR3 is TGTGCCAGCTCACCGGCGGGCTATAATTCACCCCTCCACTTT.

The count of this clone is one. The rearrangement links TRBV2 to TRBJ1-5; D remains ambiguous. The germline CDR1 and CDR2 sequences are SNHLY and FYNNEI. Trimming left V 5 bases short and J 1 base short, with 6 bases between. The CDR3 has 13 residues. DNA of the CDR3: TGTGCCAGCAGTTGGGAGAGCAATCAGCCCCAGCATTTT. Its translation: CASSWESNQPQHF.

The sample holds a few counts of this clone. The chain joins TRBV5-4 to TRBJ1-6; TRBD1 agrees at 9 bases. Germline trimming cut 3 bases from V and 9 bases from J; bases unmatched to any gene: 13. There are 17 residues in the CDR3. CDR1 is SGHNT and CDR2 is YYREEE in the germline V gene (reference sequence). The CDR3: CASSSVPGQGSASPLHF. DNA for the CDR3: TGTGCCAGCAGCTCCGTCCCGGGACAGGGTTCCGCTTCACCCCTCCACTTT.

This chain uses TRBV6-4 with TRBJ2-6; possibly TRBD2 for D (5 bases). The CDR3 runs to 16 residues. Trimming cost V 5 bases and J 0 bases, with 11 bases left between them. The germline V gene has CDR1 MRHNA and CDR2 SNTAGT. CDR3 protein: CASSSQGSSGANVLTF. Here the CDR3 DNA reads TGTGCCAGCAGTTCCCAAGGGAGCTCTGGGGCCAACGTCCTGACTTTC.

In this sample, this clone turned up once. This chain connects TRBV27 to TRBJ1-2, with 9 bases that match TRBD1. From germline, CDR1 is MNHEY and CDR2 SMNVEV (reference sequence). V lost 0 bases, J lost 6 bases, and 11 bases stayed unmatched. This CDR3 has 17 residues. The CDR3 DNA is TGTGCCAGCAGTTTATCATTAGGGACAGGGAGGGTGGATGGCTACACCTTC. It translates to CASSLSLGTGRVDGYTF.